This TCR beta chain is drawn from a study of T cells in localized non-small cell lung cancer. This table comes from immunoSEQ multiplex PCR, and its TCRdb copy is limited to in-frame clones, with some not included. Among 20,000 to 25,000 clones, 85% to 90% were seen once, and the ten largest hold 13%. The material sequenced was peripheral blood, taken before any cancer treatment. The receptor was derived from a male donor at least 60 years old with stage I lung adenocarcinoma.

CDR3 residues: CASSYSLNTEAFF. Written as DNA, the CDR3 is TGTGCCAGCAGTTACTCCCTGAACACTGAAGCTTTCTTT. The V gene is TRBV6-6, the J gene TRBJ1-1; no definite D call. The CDR3 runs 13 residues. Germline V gene data show CDR1 as MNHNY and CDR2 as SVGAGI (reference sequence). V lost 0 bases, J lost 0 bases, and 2 bases lay in between.